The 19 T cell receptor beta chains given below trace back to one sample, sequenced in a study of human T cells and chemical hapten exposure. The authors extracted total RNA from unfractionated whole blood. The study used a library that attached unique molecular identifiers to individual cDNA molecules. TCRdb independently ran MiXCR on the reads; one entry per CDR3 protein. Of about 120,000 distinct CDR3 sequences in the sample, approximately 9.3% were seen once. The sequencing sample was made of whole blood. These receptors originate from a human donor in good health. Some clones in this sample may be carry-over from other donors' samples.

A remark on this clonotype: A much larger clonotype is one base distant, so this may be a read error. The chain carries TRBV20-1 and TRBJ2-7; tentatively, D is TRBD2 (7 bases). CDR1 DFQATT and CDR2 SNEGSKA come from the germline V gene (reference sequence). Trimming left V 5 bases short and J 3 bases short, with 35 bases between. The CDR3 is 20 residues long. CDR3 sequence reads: CSAAQSGSYREEGESYEQYF. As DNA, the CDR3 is TGCAGTGCTGCCCAGTCGGGCTCCTATCGGGAGGAGGGGGAGAGCTACGAGCAGTACTTC.

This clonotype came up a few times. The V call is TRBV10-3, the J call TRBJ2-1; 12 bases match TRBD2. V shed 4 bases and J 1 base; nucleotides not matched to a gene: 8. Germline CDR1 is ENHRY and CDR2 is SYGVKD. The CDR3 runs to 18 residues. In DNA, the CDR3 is TGTGCCATCAGTGCGGCTAGCGGGGGGGCCGGTTCCTACAATGAGCAGTTCTTC. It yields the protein CAISAASGGAGSYNEQFF.

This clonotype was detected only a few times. The CDR3, as DNA: TGCGCCAGCAGCCCTACAAACAACTACCACGAGCAGTACTTC. Its protein product is CASSPTNNYHEQYF. The V call is TRBV4-1, the J call TRBJ2-7; D is ambiguous. In germline, CDR1 is MGHRA, CDR2 YSYEKL. V lost 4 bases, J lost 5 bases, and 15 bases lay in between. The CDR3 loop spans 14 amino acids.

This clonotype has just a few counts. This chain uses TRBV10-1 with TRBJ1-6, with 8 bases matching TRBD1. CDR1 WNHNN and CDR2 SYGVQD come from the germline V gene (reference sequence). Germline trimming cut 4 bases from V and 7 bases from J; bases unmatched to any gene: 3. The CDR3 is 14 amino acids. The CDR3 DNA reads TGCGCCAGCAGTGGGACAGGGTTGAATTCACCCCTCCACTTT. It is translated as CASSGTGLNSPLHF.

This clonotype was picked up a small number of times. This CDR3 reads CASSLWEQNTQYF. The DNA for the CDR3 is TGTGCCAGCAGTTTGTGGGAGCAAAATACGCAGTATTTT. The chain couples TRBV12-3 or TRBV12-4 to TRBJ2-3, with D possibly being TRBD2 (5 bases). CDR3 length: 13 residues. V was clipped by 3 bases and J by 7 bases, with 11 bases between them.

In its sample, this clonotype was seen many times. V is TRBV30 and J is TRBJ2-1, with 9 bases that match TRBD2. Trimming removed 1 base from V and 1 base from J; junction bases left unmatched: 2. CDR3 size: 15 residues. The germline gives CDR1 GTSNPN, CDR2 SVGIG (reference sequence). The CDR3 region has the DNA TGTGCCTGGAGTGCGACTAGCGGATCCTACAATGAGCAGTTCTTC. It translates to CAWSATSGSYNEQFF.

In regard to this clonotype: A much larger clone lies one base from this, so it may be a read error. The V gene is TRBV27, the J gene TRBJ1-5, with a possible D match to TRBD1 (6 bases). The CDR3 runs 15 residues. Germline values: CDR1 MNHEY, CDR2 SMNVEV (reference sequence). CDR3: CDSKVGGASNQPQHF. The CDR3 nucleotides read TGTGACAGCAAGGTTGGGGGGGCGTCAAATCAGCCCCAGCATTTT.

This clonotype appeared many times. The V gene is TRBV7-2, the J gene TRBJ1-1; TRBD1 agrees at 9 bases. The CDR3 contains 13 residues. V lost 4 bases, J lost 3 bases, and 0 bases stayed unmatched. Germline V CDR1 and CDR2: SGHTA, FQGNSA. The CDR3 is CASSWDRDTEAFF. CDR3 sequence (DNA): TGTGCCAGCAGCTGGGACAGGGACACTGAAGCTTTCTTT.

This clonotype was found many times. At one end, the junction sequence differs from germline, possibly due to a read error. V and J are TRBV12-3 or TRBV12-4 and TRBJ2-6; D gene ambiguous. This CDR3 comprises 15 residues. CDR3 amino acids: CASSLAGSGANVLTF. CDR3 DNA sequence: TGTGCCAGCAGCTTAGCCGGGTCTGGGGCCAACGTCCTGACTTTC.

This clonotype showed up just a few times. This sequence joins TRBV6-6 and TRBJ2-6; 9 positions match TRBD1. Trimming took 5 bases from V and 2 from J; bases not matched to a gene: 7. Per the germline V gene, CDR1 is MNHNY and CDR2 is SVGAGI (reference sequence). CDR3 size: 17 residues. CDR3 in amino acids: CASSPGTGIPGANVLTF. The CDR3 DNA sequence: TGTGCCAGCAGTCCCGGGACAGGGATTCCTGGGGCCAACGTCCTGACTTTC.

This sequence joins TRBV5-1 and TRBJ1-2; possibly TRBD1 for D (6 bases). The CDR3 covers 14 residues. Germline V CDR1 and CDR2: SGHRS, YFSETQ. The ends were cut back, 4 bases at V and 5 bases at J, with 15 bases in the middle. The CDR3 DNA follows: TGCGCCAGCAGCAGAGGTCGACAGGCTTATGGCTACACCTTC. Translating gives CASSRGRQAYGYTF.

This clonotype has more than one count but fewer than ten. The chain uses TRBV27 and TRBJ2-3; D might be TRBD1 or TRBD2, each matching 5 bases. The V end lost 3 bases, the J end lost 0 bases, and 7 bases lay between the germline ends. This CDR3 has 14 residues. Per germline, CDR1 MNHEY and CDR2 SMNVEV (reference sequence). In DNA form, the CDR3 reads TGTGCCAGCAGTTTCGAGGGGAGCACAGATACGCAGTATTTT. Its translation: CASSFEGSTDTQYF.

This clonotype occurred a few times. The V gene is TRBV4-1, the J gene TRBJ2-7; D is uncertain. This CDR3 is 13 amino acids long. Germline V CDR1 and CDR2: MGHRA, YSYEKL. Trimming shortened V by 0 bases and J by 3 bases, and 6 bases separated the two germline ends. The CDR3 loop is CASSQDNFYEQYF. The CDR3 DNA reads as TGCGCCAGCAGCCAAGATAACTTCTACGAGCAGTACTTC.

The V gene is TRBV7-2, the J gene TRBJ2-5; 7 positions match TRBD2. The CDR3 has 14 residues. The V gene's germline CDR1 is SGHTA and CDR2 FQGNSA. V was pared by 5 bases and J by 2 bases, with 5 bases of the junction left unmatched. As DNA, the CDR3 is TGTGCCAGCAGCCGGCCGGGACTACAAGAGACCCAGTACTTC. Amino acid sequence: CASSRPGLQETQYF.

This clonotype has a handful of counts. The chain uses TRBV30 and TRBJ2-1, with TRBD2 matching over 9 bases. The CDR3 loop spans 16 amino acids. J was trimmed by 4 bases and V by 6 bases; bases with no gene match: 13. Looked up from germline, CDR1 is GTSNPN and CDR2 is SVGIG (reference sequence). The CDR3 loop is CACNAVLAGNYNEQFF. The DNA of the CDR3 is TGTGCCTGCAACGCAGTCCTAGCGGGAAATTACAATGAGCAGTTCTTC.

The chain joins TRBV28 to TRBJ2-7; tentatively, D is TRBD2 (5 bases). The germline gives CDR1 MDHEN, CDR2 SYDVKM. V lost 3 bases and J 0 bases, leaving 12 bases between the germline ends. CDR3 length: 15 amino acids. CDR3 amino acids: CASSFLRADSYEQYF. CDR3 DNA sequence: TGTGCCAGCAGTTTCTTGCGGGCCGACTCCTACGAGCAGTACTTC.

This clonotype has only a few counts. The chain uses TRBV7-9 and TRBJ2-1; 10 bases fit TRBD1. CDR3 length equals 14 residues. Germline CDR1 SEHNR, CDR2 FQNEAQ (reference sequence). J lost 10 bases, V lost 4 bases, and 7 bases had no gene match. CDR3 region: CASSSGQGVQEQFF. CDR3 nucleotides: TGTGCCAGCAGCTCCGGACAGGGGGTTCAAGAGCAGTTCTTC.

The CDR3 is CASRNRDSYQPQHF. The CDR3 coding sequence is TGTGCCAGCAGAAACCGGGACAGTTATCAGCCCCAGCATTTT. The rearrangement joins TRBV27 to TRBJ1-5; 7 bases line up with TRBD1. Looked up from germline, CDR1 is MNHEY and CDR2 is SMNVEV (reference sequence). J lost 5 bases, V lost 6 bases, and 7 bases had no gene match. CDR3 length: 14 residues.

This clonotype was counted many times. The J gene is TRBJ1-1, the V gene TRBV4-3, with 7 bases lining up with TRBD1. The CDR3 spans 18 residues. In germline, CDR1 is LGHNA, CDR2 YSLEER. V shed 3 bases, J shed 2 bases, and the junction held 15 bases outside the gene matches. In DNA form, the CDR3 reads TGCGCCAGCAGCCACTACCCAGGGGTCGGACAGGCCAACACTGAAGCTTTCTTT. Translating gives CASSHYPGVGQANTEAFF.